Sequencing of this T cell receptor beta chain was carried out in a study of cytomegalovirus exposure and HLA in healthy donors. General study points: Overall, approximately 150 TCR beta chains were annotated as cytomegalovirus-associated.

The ends lost 0 bases at V and 5 bases at J; junction bases unmatched: 16. This CDR3 is built from 19 residues. Germline lookup yields CDR1 SNHLY and CDR2 FYNNEI. For this clone: Its target is not known.

The PCR employed 60 Vbeta primers together with 13 Jbeta primers. Only in-frame clones appear in the TCRdb table, and some are missing; sequencing was by immunoSEQ multiplex PCR. The sample includes some 170,000 clones, over 75% of them seen just once. Whereas donors were nominally healthy upon sampling, unrecorded immune exposures were probable. Sequencing was done on a sample of PBMCs. This TCR was recovered from a man aged 35 to 55 in good health and CMV-seropositive. This sequence joins TRBV2 and TRBJ2-5; 9 positions match TRBD2. The CDR3 nucleotides read TGTGCCAGCAGTGAAGCGGTCCTCGCGGGAGGGCCATTTGGGGAGACCCAGTACTTC. This gives the protein CASSEAVLAGGPFGETQYF.